This section outlines one TCR beta chain sequence together with its context. This entry belongs to a study of control samples from healthy donors and cancer patients. V lost 5 bases, J lost 4 bases, and 2 bases stayed unmatched. This CDR3 is 14 amino acids long. CDR1 SGHTA and CDR2 FQGNSA come from the germline V gene. Profiled with immunoSEQ multiplex PCR; TCRdb holds only in-frame clones, not every one. The sample includes 150,000 to 200,000 clones, around 92% of them seen just once. This receptor was obtained from a woman aged 30 to 39 in good health. Sequences were obtained from blood. The chain recombines TRBV7-2 with TRBJ2-7; TRBD2 aligns across 13 bases. The CDR3 is CASSPTSGRYEQYF. As DNA, the CDR3 is TGTGCCAGCAGCCCGACTAGCGGGAGGTACGAGCAGTACTTC. Filled out from reference TRBV7-2 and TRBJ2-7, the complete variable domain reads GAGVSQSPSNKVTEKGKDVELRCDPISGHTALYWYRQSLGQGLEFLIYFQGNSAPDKSGLPSDRFSAERTGGSVSTLTIQRTQQEDSAVYLCASSPTSGRYEQYFGPGTRLTVT.